This T cell receptor beta chain was retrieved from a study of metastatic and nonmetastatic thyroid tumors. Study-wide context: Repertoire comparison spanned blood and tumor or nodule tissue of malignant and benign thyroid patients.

Study-wide results and limits: Reports indicated that malignant thyroid tumors showed significantly higher TCR beta diversity than benign nodules did, in blood and tumor.

This clone came up a few times. Its antigen is unknown. TCRdb re-clonotyped the PCR reads via MiXCR. The table records about 20,000 clones, about a quarter of them present only once. Thyroid surgery had not been preceded by any treatment in any patient. This clonotype was obtained from a female donor with papillary thyroid cancer or a benign thyroid nodule (not recorded which). Some clones in this sample may be carry-over from other donors' samples. The material sequenced was blood.

The CDR3 is CASNRGSYNSPLHF. Written as DNA, the CDR3 is TGTGCCAGCAACAGGGGCTCCTATAATTCACCCCTCCACTTT. The V and J genes are TRBV19 and TRBJ1-6; 7 nucleotides match TRBD1. Germline lookup yields CDR1 LNHDA and CDR2 SQIVND (reference sequence). The CDR3 runs to 14 residues. The ends lost 9 bases at V and 0 bases at J; junction bases unmatched: 2.